What follows describes a single T cell receptor (beta chain). Its recognized antigen is unknown. No much larger clone exists at a distance of one base, and base qualities are not known. CD8 naive samples were CD45RO-negative cells positively selected for CCR7, giving a CD45RA+CCR7+ population that excluded TemRA cells. Donors were healthy HIV-negative adults with no recently reported acute infections or vaccinations. Only Caucasian adults living in Nashville, Tennessee, USA were represented among the donors. Blood was collected by leukapheresis, and PBMCs were isolated by Ficoll-Histopaque density gradient centrifugation and then cryopreserved in liquid nitrogen vapor phase. Analytical flow cytometry was used to check the purity and quantity of every magnetically sorted T cell population. From each sorted fraction, genomic DNA was isolated and quantified by UV absorbance on a Nanodrop 2000c. This entry comes from a study of shared clonotypes between healthy human individuals (dated by TCRdb to about 2020). With regard to the full study: Three men and a couple of women, aged 18 to 49 years, made up the cohort. Per donor, three plates each were used for CD4 naive and CD4 memory, two for CD8 naive, and one for CD8 memory. The study deeply sequenced blood TCR repertoires of five healthy adults to estimate repertoire size and the extent of clonotype sharing between individuals. Libraries were prepared and TCR repertoires were sequenced by different laboratories using diverse techniques, in order to increase sequencing depth and limit assay-specific biases. Between about 0.9 and 9 billion PBMCs per donor were obtained by leukapheresis.

Using the deep immunoSEQ assay, multiplex PCR amplified TCR CDR3 regions from genomic DNA. For each cell subset, the extracted genomic DNA was distributed evenly across all wells of several immunoSEQ 96-well plates, and each plate served as one replicate. For sorted subsets, 150 to 250 ng genomic DNA, equal to about 30,000 T cell genomes, was loaded into each replicate PCR. The purified libraries were quantified using a Qubit 3.0 fluorometer, sized with a Bioanalyzer 2100, and then quantified again using the KAPA Library Quantification kit. Every immunoSEQ 96-well plate was sequenced on a dedicated single-read 150-cycle Illumina NextSeq 550 flow cell. The original methods were these. The immunoSEQ output contained only junctional sequences without quality scores, so filtering could not match that applied to full-length reads. Sequences were annotated with PyIR, a Python wrapper for IgBLAST v1.9, and V/J genes and CDR3 were assigned using IMGT germline references. Reads with weak V/J assignments (E-value above 1e-6), missing CDR3, stop codons, out-of-frame junctions, or ambiguous translated residues were removed. V3J clonotypes were defined as sequences sharing the same inferred V gene, J gene, and CDR3 amino acid sequence. Percentage overlap between repertoires was calculated by dividing the number of shared unique clonotypes by the size of the smaller repertoire. RTK rarefaction, the Chao1 estimator, and Recon v2.1 estimates of unobserved clonotypes were used to assess repertoire richness. Generation probabilities were computed with OLGA for all TCRbeta clonotypes obtained by the gDNA method from four donors. TCRdb provides this immuneACCESS table in a form limited to in-frame rearrangements. Some clones are lacking; in checked studies, under half of them reflect an unresolved V gene, and why the rest are absent is not known. That table gives V, J and clone size, and the DNA gave D and trimming. For this sample there are roughly 2,000,000 clones; roughly 93% appear just once. The ten largest clonotypes hold more than 1.5% of the sample.

Counted from cysteine to phenylalanine, this CDR3 has 17 amino acids. Kept here is only the CDR3 DNA, which spans 51 bases and is read in frame from base 1. CDR1 SGHRS and CDR2 YFSETQ were looked up in the germline V gene. V was cut back by 0 bases and J by 0 bases, leaving a gap of 16 bases between them. On the study overall, not on this receptor specifically: Across a few donors, around 5% of naive CD4, roughly 3.5% of naive CD8, under 2.5% of memory CD4, and 0.4% to 0.45% of memory CD8 clonotypes were shared. Sampling was restricted to blood, and TCR repertoires in tissue are likely to differ from TCR repertoires in blood. Larger estimated clonotype richness was generally found for naive subsets than for memory subsets. Pairwise subsampling led to the expectation that sequencing depth would affect the degree of clonotype sharing among donors. Higher generation probabilities were observed for clonotypes shared by all four sorted-subset donors than for non-shared clonotypes. Incomplete sequencing was indicated by rarefaction of sorted-subset datasets, despite the large sequencing depth. Because the study included a small number of donors, the genetic and exposure-history diversity represented was limited.

The chain employs TRBV5-1 and TRBJ2-7; TRBD1 is possibly the D segment (6 matching bases). Source material: naive CD8+ T cells from PBMCs. This sample's cell subset or site label indicates: CD45RA+CCR7+. This sequence originates from a man between 18 and 29 years old in good health. Some clones in this sample may be carry-over from other donors' samples. At the DNA level, the sequence is TGCGCCAGCAGCTTGGCCAAAAACAGGGTAGGCTCCTACGAGCAGTACTTC. Translated, it gives CASSLAKNRVGSYEQYF.